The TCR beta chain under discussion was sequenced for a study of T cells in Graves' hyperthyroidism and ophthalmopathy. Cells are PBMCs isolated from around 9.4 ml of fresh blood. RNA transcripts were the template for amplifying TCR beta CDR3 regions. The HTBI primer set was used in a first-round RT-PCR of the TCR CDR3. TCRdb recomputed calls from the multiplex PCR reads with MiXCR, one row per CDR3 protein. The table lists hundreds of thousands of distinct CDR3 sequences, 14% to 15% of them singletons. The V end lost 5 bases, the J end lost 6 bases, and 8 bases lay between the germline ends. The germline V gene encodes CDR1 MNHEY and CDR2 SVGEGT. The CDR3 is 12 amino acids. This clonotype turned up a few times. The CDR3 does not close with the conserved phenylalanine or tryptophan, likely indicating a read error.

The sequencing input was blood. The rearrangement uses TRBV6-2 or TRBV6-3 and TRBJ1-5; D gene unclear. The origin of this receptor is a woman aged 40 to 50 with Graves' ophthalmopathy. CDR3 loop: CASSRLGQPQHL. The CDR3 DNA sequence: TGTGCCAGCAGTCGCCTTGGTCAGCCCCAGCATTTG.